The present entry profiles one T cell receptor (beta chain) with its context. This sample is part of a study of T cells in Graves' hyperthyroidism and ophthalmopathy. Study background: Peripheral blood was drawn at first diagnosis, prior to all treatment.

Exclusion followed for patients with uncontrolled infection, other autoimmune disease, pregnancy or lactation. On the basis of clinical symptoms, serum thyroxine and TRAb, thyroid ultrasound and orbital computed tomography, diagnoses were made. Each 10 ml fresh peripheral blood draw supplied the PBMCs. RNA transcripts served as the template for amplifying TCR beta CDR3 regions. The HTBI primer set served for first-round RT-PCR of the TCR CDR3. MiXCR was run by TCRdb on the multiplex PCR reads, yielding one entry per CDR3 protein. This table holds some 490,000 distinct CDR3 sequences, about 20% found once. CDR3 length: 17 amino acids. V was shortened by 0 bases and J by 2 bases, with 14 bases between the two germline ends. CDR1 and CDR2 (germline): LNHDA, SQIVND (reference sequence).

The sequenced sample was blood. The chain links TRBV19 to TRBJ2-1; TRBD1 is a possible D gene (6 bases). The receptor was derived from a woman in her 70s with Graves' ophthalmopathy. CDR3 region: CASSIDLYRETYNEQFF. The CDR3 region has the DNA TGTGCCAGTAGTATAGATCTATACAGGGAGACCTACAATGAGCAGTTCTTC.